This T cell receptor (beta chain) stems from a study of healthy donors' naive CD4 and CD8 T cells. Study-level points and caveats: Negatively charged CDR3s marked CD8+ lineage; positively charged CDR3s marked CD4+ lineage. The study did not address homeostatic proliferation effects in naive T cells.

Comment on this clonotype: The antigen remains undetermined.

A linear amplification protocol produced the TCR libraries from 500 ng of total RNA. TCRdb re-called the reads with MiXCR, one entry per CDR3 protein. The sample lists about 200,000 distinct CDR3 sequences, about 76% seen once, with approximately 2.5% in the top ten. CDR1 MNHEY and CDR2 SMNVEV come from the germline V gene (reference sequence). J gave up 6 bases and V 5 bases, and 6 bases lay outside the gene matches. The CDR3 has 14 residues. What was sequenced was naive CD4+ and CD8+ T cells sorted from blood, pooled from several donors. The clonotype was recovered from a pool of human donors in good health; the sample pools cells from several healthy donors. The chain couples TRBV27 to TRBJ2-2, with 7 bases fitting TRBD1. In nucleotides, the CDR3 is TGTGCCAGCAGTGGAGACAGGGATCCCGGGGAGCTGTTTTTT. This translates into CASSGDRDPGELFF.